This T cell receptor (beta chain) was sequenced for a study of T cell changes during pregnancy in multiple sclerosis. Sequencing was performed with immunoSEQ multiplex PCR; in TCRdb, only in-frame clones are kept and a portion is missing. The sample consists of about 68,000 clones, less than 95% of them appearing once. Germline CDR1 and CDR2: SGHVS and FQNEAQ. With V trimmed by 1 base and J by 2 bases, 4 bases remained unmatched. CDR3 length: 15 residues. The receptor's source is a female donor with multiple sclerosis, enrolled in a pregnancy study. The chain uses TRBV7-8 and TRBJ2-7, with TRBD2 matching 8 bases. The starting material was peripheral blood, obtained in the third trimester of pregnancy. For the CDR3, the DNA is TGTGCCAGCAGCTTAGTTGCGGGAGGTGCCTACGAGCAGTACTTC. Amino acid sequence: CASSLVAGGAYEQYF.